The rows below give T cell receptor beta chains drawn from one sample of a study of T-cell memory formation after mild COVID-19. From the 5' RACE reads, TCRdb called clonotypes with MiXCR, one entry per CDR3 protein. The sample has roughly 560,000 distinct CDR3 sequences, 20% seen once. Sequenced sample: PBMCs or a T cell subset sorted from them (not recorded which). The receptors derive from an adult woman who had mild COVID-19 (a few samples of this study predate the infection). Cell type and time point are not known. Each CDR3 is given with its conserved first and last residue. Fields, in order: clone size, J gene, D gene, V gene, CDR3 protein, CDR3 DNA. A D gene is named only where the DNA matches it firmly. Only some rows state a clone size, as once, few, many or a class for expanded clones.

abundance: -; j_gene: TRBJ2-7; d_gene: -; v_gene: TRBV5-5; CDR3aa: CASSLGLLVDSYEQYF; CDR3nt: TGTGCCAGCAGCTTGGGGCTGTTGGTAGACAGCTACGAGCAGTACTTC
abundance: -; j_gene: TRBJ2-2; d_gene: -; v_gene: TRBV12-5; CDR3aa: CASGLRQKDTGELFF; CDR3nt: TGTGCTAGTGGTTTGAGGCAGAAAGACACCGGGGAGCTGTTTTTT
abundance: few; j_gene: TRBJ2-1; d_gene: -; v_gene: TRBV20-1; CDR3aa: CSARDPLRDHNEQFF; CDR3nt: TGCAGTGCTAGAGATCCCCTTAGGGACCACAATGAGCAGTTCTTC
abundance: few; j_gene: TRBJ2-7; d_gene: -; v_gene: TRBV20-1; CDR3aa: CSATEVMEQYF; CDR3nt: TGCAGTGCTACCGAGGTAATGGAGCAGTACTTC
abundance: -; j_gene: TRBJ2-1; d_gene: -; v_gene: TRBV12-3/TRBV12-4; CDR3aa: CASSPQGGRINEQFF; CDR3nt: TGTGCCAGCAGCCCCCAGGGGGGGAGGATTAATGAGCAGTTCTTC
abundance: -; j_gene: TRBJ1-2; d_gene: -; v_gene: TRBV7-6; CDR3aa: CASSLGGVDYGYTF; CDR3nt: TGTGCCAGCAGCCTCGGAGGAGTGGACTATGGCTACACCTTC
abundance: -; j_gene: TRBJ1-1; d_gene: -; v_gene: TRBV10-3; CDR3aa: CAISDGRRNTEAFF; CDR3nt: TGTGCCATCAGTGATGGCAGGCGGAACACTGAAGCTTTCTTT
abundance: once; j_gene: TRBJ1-2; d_gene: TRBD1; v_gene: TRBV6-2/TRBV6-3; CDR3aa: CASTLPDREEHGYTF; CDR3nt: TGTGCCAGCACTTTACCGGACAGGGAAGAACATGGCTACACCTTC
abundance: -; j_gene: TRBJ2-6; d_gene: -; v_gene: TRBV20-1; CDR3aa: CSARDGFSGANVLTF; CDR3nt: TGCAGTGCTAGAGACGGTTTTTCTGGGGCCAACGTCCTGACTTTC
abundance: -; j_gene: TRBJ2-3; d_gene: TRBD2; v_gene: TRBV5-1; CDR3aa: CASSLRWTSGSTDTQYF; CDR3nt: TGCGCCAGCAGCTTGAGGTGGACTAGCGGTAGCACAGATACGCAGTATTTT
abundance: -; j_gene: TRBJ2-1; d_gene: TRBD1; v_gene: TRBV7-9; CDR3aa: CASSLGQGTQFF; CDR3nt: TGTGCCAGCAGCTTAGGACAGGGGACGCAGTTCTTC
abundance: -; j_gene: TRBJ2-5; d_gene: TRBD2; v_gene: TRBV7-9; CDR3aa: CASSLAEGGAGEETQYF; CDR3nt: TGTGCCAGCAGCTTAGCGGAGGGGGGAGCGGGAGAAGAGACCCAGTACTTC
abundance: many; j_gene: TRBJ2-5; d_gene: -; v_gene: TRBV5-1; CDR3aa: CASSGDGQETQYF; CDR3nt: TGCGCCAGCAGCGGCGACGGTCAAGAGACCCAGTACTTC
abundance: few; j_gene: TRBJ1-1; d_gene: TRBD1; v_gene: TRBV11-3; CDR3aa: CASSSKRGPPFLEAFF; CDR3nt: TGTGCCAGCAGCTCAAAAAGGGGGCCCCCGTTCCTTGAAGCTTTCTTT
abundance: -; j_gene: TRBJ2-7; d_gene: -; v_gene: TRBV11-2; CDR3aa: CASSPQRISYEQYF; CDR3nt: TGTGCCAGCAGCCCCCAGCGGATTTCCTACGAGCAGTACTTC
abundance: -; j_gene: TRBJ2-1; d_gene: TRBD2; v_gene: TRBV4-3; CDR3aa: CASSQDPLAGGRDEQFF; CDR3nt: TGCGCCAGCAGCCAAGATCCACTAGCGGGAGGTCGCGATGAGCAGTTCTTC
abundance: -; j_gene: TRBJ2-3; d_gene: TRBD1; v_gene: TRBV6-1; CDR3aa: CASRGQGLTDTQYF; CDR3nt: TGTGCCAGCAGGGGACAGGGGCTCACAGATACGCAGTATTTT
abundance: few; j_gene: TRBJ2-7; d_gene: TRBD1; v_gene: TRBV11-3; CDR3aa: CASRRLGQAGEQYF; CDR3nt: TGTGCCAGCAGACGATTGGGACAGGCGGGCGAGCAGTACTTC
abundance: -; j_gene: TRBJ1-1; d_gene: -; v_gene: TRBV12-3/TRBV12-4; CDR3aa: CASTHTSDASEAFF; CDR3nt: TGTGCCAGCACACACACAAGTGACGCTTCCGAAGCTTTCTTT
abundance: -; j_gene: TRBJ2-7; d_gene: -; v_gene: TRBV29-1; CDR3aa: CSVRLPKSGQGRSYEQYF; CDR3nt: TGCAGCGTCCGACTACCCAAGTCGGGGCAAGGAAGATCCTACGAGCAGTACTTC
abundance: few; j_gene: TRBJ1-6; d_gene: TRBD1; v_gene: TRBV25-1; CDR3aa: CASSVWEGQGHSPLHF; CDR3nt: TGTGCCAGCAGTGTTTGGGAGGGACAGGGCCATTCACCCCTCCACTTT
abundance: -; j_gene: TRBJ1-1; d_gene: -; v_gene: TRBV29-1; CDR3aa: CSGDIVNTEAFF; CDR3nt: TGCAGCGGGGATATAGTGAACACTGAAGCTTTCTTT
abundance: -; j_gene: TRBJ1-1; d_gene: TRBD1; v_gene: TRBV10-2; CDR3aa: CASRRQGIYTEAFF; CDR3nt: TGCGCCAGCAGAAGACAGGGGATATACACTGAAGCTTTCTTT
abundance: few; j_gene: TRBJ2-7; d_gene: -; v_gene: TRBV5-4; CDR3aa: CASSPVNRHYEQYF; CDR3nt: TGTGCCAGCAGCCCAGTCAACAGACACTACGAGCAGTACTTC
abundance: -; j_gene: TRBJ2-1; d_gene: TRBD2; v_gene: TRBV9; CDR3aa: CASTALAGGGNEQFF; CDR3nt: TGTGCCAGCACCGCACTAGCGGGAGGTGGCAATGAGCAGTTCTTC
abundance: -; j_gene: TRBJ2-7; d_gene: TRBD1; v_gene: TRBV5-1; CDR3aa: CASSSSTGAFSYEQYF; CDR3nt: TGCGCCAGCAGCTCGTCGACAGGGGCTTTCTCCTACGAGCAGTACTTC
abundance: -; j_gene: TRBJ1-5; d_gene: TRBD1; v_gene: TRBV7-2; CDR3aa: CASSPAPGQGRAVHF; CDR3nt: TGTGCCAGCAGCCCGGCCCCGGGACAGGGGCGAGCCGTGCATTTT
abundance: -; j_gene: TRBJ2-1; d_gene: TRBD2; v_gene: TRBV14; CDR3aa: CASSQDMGAGDSRSYNEQFF; CDR3nt: TGTGCCAGCAGCCAAGATATGGGAGCGGGGGACTCGCGCTCCTACAATGAGCAGTTCTTC
abundance: few; j_gene: TRBJ1-3; d_gene: -; v_gene: TRBV7-9; CDR3aa: CASSLAAPWGYPSGNTIYF; CDR3nt: TGTGCCAGCAGCTTAGCGGCCCCTTGGGGGTATCCCTCTGGAAACACCATATATTTT
abundance: -; j_gene: TRBJ1-2; d_gene: TRBD1; v_gene: TRBV7-7; CDR3aa: CASSLGGDRAATKYGYTF; CDR3nt: TGTGCCAGCAGCTTAGGGGGGGACAGGGCCGCAACTAAATATGGCTACACCTTC
abundance: -; j_gene: TRBJ2-1; d_gene: TRBD2; v_gene: TRBV9; CDR3aa: CASSEGLVLDEQFF; CDR3nt: TGTGCCAGCAGCGAGGGACTAGTTTTGGATGAGCAGTTCTTC
abundance: -; j_gene: TRBJ2-2; d_gene: -; v_gene: TRBV20-1; CDR3aa: CSAHGVNTGELFF; CDR3nt: TGCAGTGCCCACGGGGTGAACACCGGGGAGCTGTTTTTT